Here is one T cell receptor beta chain with its context. Antigen specificity is unknown. Primers for the PCR totalled 60 Vbeta and 13 Jbeta. Measured with immunoSEQ multiplex PCR; TCRdb has only the in-frame clones, and not every one. The sample lists some 150,000 clones, roughly 80% occurring once. The CDR3 has 15 residues. The V segment lost 7 bases and the J segment 2 bases; nucleotides outside the gene matches: 6. CDR1 is MNHEY and CDR2 is SVGAGI in the germline V gene. The source of the sample is a study of cytomegalovirus exposure and HLA in healthy donors. Study observations and caveats: Published work reported that the classifier diagnosed cytomegalovirus status with high specificity and sensitivity.

This TCR came from a woman aged 25 to 45 in good health and CMV-seronegative. The sample was PBMCs. The chain combines TRBV6-5 with TRBJ2-3; 10 bases are shared with TRBD1. CDR3 coding DNA: TGTGCCAGCACTCTCGGGACAGGGGACACAGATACGCAGTATTTT. It is translated as CASTLGTGDTDTQYF.